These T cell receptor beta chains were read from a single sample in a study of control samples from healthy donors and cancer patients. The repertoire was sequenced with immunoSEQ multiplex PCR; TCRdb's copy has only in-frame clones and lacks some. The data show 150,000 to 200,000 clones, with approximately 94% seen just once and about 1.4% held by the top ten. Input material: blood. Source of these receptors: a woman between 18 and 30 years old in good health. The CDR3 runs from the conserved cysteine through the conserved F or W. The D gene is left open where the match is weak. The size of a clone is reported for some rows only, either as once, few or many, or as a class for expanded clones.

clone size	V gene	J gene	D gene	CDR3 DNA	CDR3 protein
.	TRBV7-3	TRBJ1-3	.	TGTGCCAGCAGCTTGGGTTACGGAAACACCATATATTTT	CASSLGYGNTIYF
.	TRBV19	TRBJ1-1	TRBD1	TGTGCCAGTAGTATCAGCCGGGACAGTACGGGCACTGAAGCTTTCTTT	CASSISRDSTGTEAFF
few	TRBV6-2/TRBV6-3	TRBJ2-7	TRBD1	TGTGCCAGCAGTTCAATAATCGACAGGGGATTCTACGAGCAGTACTTC	CASSSIIDRGFYEQYF
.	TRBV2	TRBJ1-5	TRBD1	TGTGCCAGCAGCCCGGGACAGGGGAGCAATCAGCCCCAGCATTTT	CASSPGQGSNQPQHF
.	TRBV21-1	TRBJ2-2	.	TGTGCCAGCAGCAAAGTAACGGCGGGGGGCCCCCCAGCCGGGGAGCTGTTTTTT	CASSKVTAGGPPAGELFF
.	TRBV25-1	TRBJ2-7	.	TGTGCCAGCAGTCCACGGGGACTGTTCTTTTACGAGCAGTACTTC	CASSPRGLFFYEQYF
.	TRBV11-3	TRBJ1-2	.	TGTGCCAGCAGCTTATCTGGGCGGAGGAGCAACTATGGCTACACCTTC	CASSLSGRRSNYGYTF
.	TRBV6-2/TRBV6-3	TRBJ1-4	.	TGTGCCAGCAGCAAGGGTTTTCGGGAGAATGAAAAACTGTTTTTT	CASSKGFRENEKLFF
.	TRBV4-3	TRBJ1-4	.	TGCGCCAGCAGCCAAGATCGGTTAGGCAGACCAACTAATGAAAAACTGTTTTTT	CASSQDRLGRPTNEKLFF
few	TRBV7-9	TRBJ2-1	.	TGTGCCAGCAGCTTATTGCAATCCAGGGCGAAGCGGAACAATGAGCAGTTCTTC	CASSLLQSRAKRNNEQFF
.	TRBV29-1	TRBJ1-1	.	TGCAGCGCCGTCTGGGGGGCCACTGAAGCTTTCTTT	CSAVWGATEAFF
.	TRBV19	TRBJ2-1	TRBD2	TGTGCCAGTAGTAGGGAGGCGGGAGGGCCTTGGGGGTACAATGAGCAGTTCTTC	CASSREAGGPWGYNEQFF
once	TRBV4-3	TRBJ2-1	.	TGCGCCAGCAGCCTTGTAAGAGGATCCTACAATGAGCAGTTCTTC	CASSLVRGSYNEQFF
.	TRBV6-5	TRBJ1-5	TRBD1	TGTGCCAGCACCCTGCGACAGGGCAGCAATCAGCCCCAGCATTTT	CASTLRQGSNQPQHF
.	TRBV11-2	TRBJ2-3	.	TGTGCCAGCAGCCAGGGTGGACGCGCAGATACGCAGTATTTT	CASSQGGRADTQYF
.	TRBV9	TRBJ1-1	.	TGTGCCAGCAGTTTAAACCTGAACACTGAAGCTTTCTTT	CASSLNLNTEAFF
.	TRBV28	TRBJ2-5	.	TGTGCCAGCAGACCGAGGGGCGGGCCCGGGCGGGCCCAGTACTTC	CASRPRGGPGRAQYF
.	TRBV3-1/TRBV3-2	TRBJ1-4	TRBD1	TGTGCCAGCAGCCTAGGGGGCGGTGGGGGTGAAAAACTGTTTTTT	CASSLGGGGGEKLFF
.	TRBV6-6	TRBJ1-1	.	TGTGCCAGCAGTTACGTGGACGAAGCTTTCTTT	CASSYVDEAFF
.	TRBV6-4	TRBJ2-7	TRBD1	TGTGCCAGCAGTGGCGGGACAGGGGGTCCCTACGAGCAGTACTTC	CASSGGTGGPYEQYF
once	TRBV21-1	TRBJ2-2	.	TGTGCCAGCAGCAAAATGACCGGGACAGGGGAGGCGAACACCGGGGAGCTGTTTTTT	CASSKMTGTGEANTGELFF
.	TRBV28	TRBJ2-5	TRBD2	TGTGCCAGCAGTCCGGGGACTACCCGTTTTGGGGAGACCCAGTACTTC	CASSPGTTRFGETQYF
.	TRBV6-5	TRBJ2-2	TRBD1	TGTGCCAGCATGAGACAGGGGGCAGGAACCGGGGAGCTGTTTTTT	CASMRQGAGTGELFF
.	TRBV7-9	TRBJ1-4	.	TGTGCCAGCTCCGGGCCTAATGAAAAACTGTTTTTT	CASSGPNEKLFF
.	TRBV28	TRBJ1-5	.	TGTGCCAGCAGTCAAGGGGTATTTATATATAGCAATCAGCCCCAGCATTTT	CASSQGVFIYSNQPQHF
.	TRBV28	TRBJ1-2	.	TGTGCCAGCATAAAGGGCGCCTATGGCTACACCTTC	CASIKGAYGYTF
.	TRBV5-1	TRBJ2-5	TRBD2	TGCGCCAGCAGCTTGGGGACTAGCGGGAGTCCAGATCAAGAGACCCAGTACTTC	CASSLGTSGSPDQETQYF
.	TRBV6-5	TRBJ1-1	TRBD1	TGTGCCAGCAGCTTCACAGGGGACTTGAACACTGAAGCTTTCTTT	CASSFTGDLNTEAFF
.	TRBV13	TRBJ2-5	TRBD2	TGTGCCAGCAGCTCCGAACTAGCGGGAGTCTCGAAGACCCAGTACTTC	CASSSELAGVSKTQYF
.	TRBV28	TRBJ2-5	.	TGTGCCAGCAGTATCGGCGGGGTGGAGACCCAGTACTTC	CASSIGGVETQYF
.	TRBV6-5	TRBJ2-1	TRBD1	TGTGCCAGCAGTTACTCGACAGGGAACTCCTACAATGAGCAGTTCTTC	CASSYSTGNSYNEQFF
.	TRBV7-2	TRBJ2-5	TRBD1	TGTGCCAGCAGCATGCGGACAGGGGGGGAGACCCAGTACTTC	CASSMRTGGETQYF
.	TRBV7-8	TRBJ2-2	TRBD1	TGTGCCAGCAGGTTTTTTTCGGGACAGGGGAACACCGGGGAGCTGTTTTTT	CASRFFSGQGNTGELFF
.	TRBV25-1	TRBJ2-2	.	TGTGCCAGCAGTGAATCAGGAAGCGGGGAGCTGTTTTTT	CASSESGSGELFF
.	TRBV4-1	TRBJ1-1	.	TGCGCCAGCAGCCAAGGTAGGGCCACAGGGAACACTGAAGCTTTCTTT	CASSQGRATGNTEAFF
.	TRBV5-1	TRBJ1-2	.	TGCGCCAGCAGCTTGGGACCGGGGGCGGGGGGCTACACCTTC	CASSLGPGAGGYTF
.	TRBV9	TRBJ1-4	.	TGTGCCAGCAGCTCCCTGGGGGGCCAAGGTGAAAAACTGTTTTTT	CASSSLGGQGEKLFF
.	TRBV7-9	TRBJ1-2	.	TGTGCCAGCAGCTTAGTAGTCGACTATGGCTACACCTTC	CASSLVVDYGYTF
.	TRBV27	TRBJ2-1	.	TGTGCCAGCAGTAGATTGACTAGTGGTTTCGATGAGCAGTTCTTC	CASSRLTSGFDEQFF
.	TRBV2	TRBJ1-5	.	TGTGCCAGCAAGCAGGAATTCTATAGCAATCAGCCCCAGCATTTT	CASKQEFYSNQPQHF
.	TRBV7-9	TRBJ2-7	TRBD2	TGTGCCAGCAGCCCGACTAGCGGGACAACCTACGAGCAGTACTTC	CASSPTSGTTYEQYF
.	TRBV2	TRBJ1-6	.	TGTGCCAGCAGTACAGGAGAATCACCCCTCCACTTT	CASSTGESPLHF
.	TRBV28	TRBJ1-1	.	TGTGCCACGTCTCGCGCCGGGACCACGGGTCGGCACACTGAAGCTTTCTTT	CATSRAGTTGRHTEAFF
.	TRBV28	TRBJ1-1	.	TGTGCCAGCCGAGAACGAGCGCAGGTTTCCGAAGCTTTCTTT	CASRERAQVSEAFF
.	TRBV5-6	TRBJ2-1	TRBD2	TGTGCCAGCAGCTTAGCAGCGGGGGGGGGACCCAATGAGCAGTTCTTC	CASSLAAGGGPNEQFF
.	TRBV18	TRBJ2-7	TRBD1	TGTGCCAGCTCATCGGCCGGGACAGTCTACGAGCAGTACTTC	CASSSAGTVYEQYF
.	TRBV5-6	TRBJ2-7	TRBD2	TGTGCCAGCAGCTGGGGGGGATTGAACGAGCAGTACTTC	CASSWGGLNEQYF
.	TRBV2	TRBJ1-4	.	TGTGCCAGCGGGGTAGGGAATGAAAAACTGTTTTTT	CASGVGNEKLFF
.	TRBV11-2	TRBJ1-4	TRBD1	TGTGCCAGCAGCTTATGGGGGACAGGGTTATCTGAAAAACTGTTTTTT	CASSLWGTGLSEKLFF
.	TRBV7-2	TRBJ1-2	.	TGTGCCAGCAGCTTAGTATCTCAGCGGAACTATAACTATGGCTACACCTTC	CASSLVSQRNYNYGYTF